This T cell receptor (beta chain) was profiled in a study of response to subunit inactivated influenza vaccine. Study results and limitations: Authors proposed each seasonal influenza vaccination draws in few new T cells.

MiXCR was run by TCRdb on the RT-PCR reads, yielding one entry per CDR3 protein. The sample records more than 700,000 distinct CDR3 sequences, about 20% being singletons. In the case of this clonotype: Its antigen is as yet unknown.

V lost 5 bases to trimming and J lost 6 bases, with 14 bases between them. Germline V CDR1 and CDR2: DFQATT, SNEGSKA (reference sequence). There are 13 residues in the CDR3. The receptor's source is a man in his fifties who received an inactivated influenza vaccine. Sequenced material: PBMCs from blood, taken more than 4 days after vaccination. V is TRBV20-1 and J is TRBJ1-5; TRBD1 is a possible D gene (6 bases). The chain's CDR3 is CSAPLGGAQPQHF. DNA for the CDR3: TGCAGTGCTCCCCTGGGGGGGGCTCAGCCCCAGCATTTT.